The rows below give T cell receptor beta chains drawn from one sample of a study of control samples from healthy donors and cancer patients. Profiling relied on immunoSEQ multiplex PCR, and the TCRdb table lists in-frame clones only, not all of them. The sample lists over 85,000 clones; around nine tenths were seen once. Material: PBMCs. The receptor source for this set is a woman aged 45-60 years with colorectal cancer. CDR3s include the opening cysteine and the closing phenylalanine or tryptophan. The D gene is left open where the match is weak. Clone size is given for some rows only: seen once, a few or many times, or a class if the clone is expanded.

V: TRBV6-1
D: TRBD1
size: few
J: TRBJ1-4
DNA: TGTGCCAGCAGTGAGATCAGGGGGCAGCAGGAAAAACTGTTTTTT
CDR3: CASSEIRGQQEKLFF

V: TRBV27
D: TRBD2
size: -
J: TRBJ2-3
DNA: TGTGCCAGCAGTCCATGGACTAGCGCAGATACGCAGTATTTT
CDR3: CASSPWTSADTQYF

V: TRBV27
D: TRBD2
size: -
J: TRBJ2-1
DNA: TGTGCCAGCAGTCCAGCCGGGACTAGCGCGGGAAATGAGCAGTTCTTC
CDR3: CASSPAGTSAGNEQFF

V: TRBV18
D: -
size: -
J: TRBJ2-3
DNA: TGTGCCAGCTCATTGGCGGGGACAGATACGCAGTATTTT
CDR3: CASSLAGTDTQYF

V: TRBV19
D: -
size: -
J: TRBJ1-3
DNA: TGTGCCAGTAGTATGACCAGGGATGGAAACACCATATATTTT
CDR3: CASSMTRDGNTIYF

V: TRBV15
D: TRBD1
size: -
J: TRBJ2-3
DNA: TGTGCCACCAGCAGACCTGGACAGGGCTTTAGCACAGATACGCAGTATTTT
CDR3: CATSRPGQGFSTDTQYF

V: TRBV9
D: TRBD2
size: -
J: TRBJ2-3
DNA: TGTGCCAGCAGCGTAAGAGCGGGGGGGCCCCCAGATACGCAGTATTTT
CDR3: CASSVRAGGPPDTQYF

V: TRBV7-2
D: TRBD2
size: -
J: TRBJ2-3
DNA: TGTGCCAGCAGCCTACTAGCGGGGGGGCCGGATACGCAGTATTTT
CDR3: CASSLLAGGPDTQYF

V: TRBV6-5
D: -
size: few
J: TRBJ1-1
DNA: TGTGCCAGCAGTTCCACTCGGGCGAACACTGAAGCTTTCTTT
CDR3: CASSSTRANTEAFF

V: TRBV12-3/TRBV12-4
D: -
size: -
J: TRBJ2-1
DNA: TGTGCCAGCAGTTTTTTGGGGCGGGATGAGCAGTTCTTC
CDR3: CASSFLGRDEQFF

V: TRBV20-1
D: -
size: -
J: TRBJ2-1
DNA: TGCAGTGCTAGCAACAATGAGCAGTTCTTC
CDR3: CSASNNEQFF

V: TRBV28
D: TRBD1
size: -
J: TRBJ2-5
DNA: TGTGCCAGCACCTCAAGGGACAGGGGATGGCCAAAAGAGACCCAGTACTTC
CDR3: CASTSRDRGWPKETQYF

V: TRBV6-1
D: -
size: -
J: TRBJ1-4
DNA: TGTGCCAGCAGTAATACTGAGGGCAATGAAAAACTGTTTTTT
CDR3: CASSNTEGNEKLFF

V: TRBV5-1
D: -
size: -
J: TRBJ2-3
DNA: TGCGCCAGCAGCTTGGGGGGGCGACAGAGTACAGATACGCAGTATTTT
CDR3: CASSLGGRQSTDTQYF

V: TRBV11-3
D: -
size: -
J: TRBJ2-2
DNA: TGTGCCAGCGCGGGGTTAACCGGGGAGCTGTTTTTT
CDR3: CASAGLTGELFF

V: TRBV30
D: TRBD1
size: -
J: TRBJ1-6
DNA: TGTGCCTGGAGTCCTCGACAGGGGCTTGTTTCACCCCTCCACTTT
CDR3: CAWSPRQGLVSPLHF

V: TRBV2
D: TRBD2
size: -
J: TRBJ2-5
DNA: TGTGCCAGCAAATCCCTAGCGGGGCACCAAGAGACCCAGTACTTC
CDR3: CASKSLAGHQETQYF

V: TRBV10-3
D: -
size: -
J: TRBJ1-6
DNA: TGTGCCATCAGTGCGGCAGATAATTCACCCCTCCACTTT
CDR3: CAISAADNSPLHF

V: TRBV12-5
D: -
size: -
J: TRBJ1-4
DNA: TGTGCTAGTGAAAAACTGTTTTTT
CDR3: CASEKLFF

V: TRBV28
D: TRBD1
size: -
J: TRBJ1-5
DNA: TGTGCCAGCATCCTCGCAGGGGGAAGCAATCAGCCCCAGCATTTT
CDR3: CASILAGGSNQPQHF

V: TRBV27
D: -
size: few
J: TRBJ1-5
DNA: TGTGCCAGCAGCCCGACTGAAGGATTTCATCAGCCCCAGCATTTT
CDR3: CASSPTEGFHQPQHF

V: TRBV28
D: TRBD2
size: once
J: TRBJ2-1
DNA: TGTGCCAGCAGTCCCCAGACTAGCGGGGGGGGGCTCTTC
CDR3: CASSPQTSGGGLF

V: TRBV27
D: -
size: -
J: TRBJ1-1
DNA: TGTGCCAGCAGTTTAGTGACGGGGAACACTGAAGCTTTCTTT
CDR3: CASSLVTGNTEAFF

V: TRBV5-1
D: -
size: -
J: TRBJ2-5
DNA: TGCGCCAGCAGCCTAGGCCGGGCCAACAGCCAAGAGACCCAGTACTTC
CDR3: CASSLGRANSQETQYF

V: TRBV28
D: -
size: -
J: TRBJ2-2
DNA: TGTGCCAGCAGCTGGCATGGACGAGGCACCGGGGAGCTGTTTTTT
CDR3: CASSWHGRGTGELFF

V: TRBV6-2/TRBV6-3
D: TRBD2
size: -
J: TRBJ2-1
DNA: TGTGCCAGCAGTCAACCGGGACTAGCGGGGGCGCAGGAGCAGTTCTTC
CDR3: CASSQPGLAGAQEQFF

V: TRBV5-6
D: TRBD2
size: -
J: TRBJ2-1
DNA: TGTGCCAGCAGCTTGAGAAGGACTAGCGGGGGGGATGAGCAGTTCTTC
CDR3: CASSLRRTSGGDEQFF

V: TRBV18
D: -
size: -
J: TRBJ1-5
DNA: TGTGCCAGCTCACTGGCAGGGGATCAGCCCCAGCATTTT
CDR3: CASSLAGDQPQHF

V: TRBV2
D: TRBD1
size: -
J: TRBJ1-3
DNA: TGTGCCAGCACAGGGGGCCCCTACTCTGGAAACACCATATATTTT
CDR3: CASTGGPYSGNTIYF

V: TRBV12-3/TRBV12-4
D: -
size: -
J: TRBJ1-5
DNA: TGTGCCAGCAGTTTAAGAGGGAATCAGCCCCAGCATTTT
CDR3: CASSLRGNQPQHF

V: TRBV19
D: -
size: -
J: TRBJ1-4
DNA: TGTGCCAGTAGTTATCCGGGGGCGGATGAAAAACTGTTTTTT
CDR3: CASSYPGADEKLFF

V: TRBV28
D: -
size: -
J: TRBJ2-1
DNA: TGTGCCAGCAGTTTAGCGTTGGTCGGAATCTACAATGAGCAGTTCTTC
CDR3: CASSLALVGIYNEQFF

V: TRBV5-1
D: -
size: -
J: TRBJ2-3
DNA: TGCGCCAGCAGCCGAACGACAGACGGAGATACGCAGTATTTT
CDR3: CASSRTTDGDTQYF

V: TRBV4-1
D: -
size: -
J: TRBJ1-6
DNA: TGCGCCAGCAGCCAAGTCGGAACAGCCAATTCACCCCTCCACTTT
CDR3: CASSQVGTANSPLHF

V: TRBV6-5
D: -
size: -
J: TRBJ1-2
DNA: TGTGCCAGCAGCTTCGAAATGGGCTATGGCTACACCTTC
CDR3: CASSFEMGYGYTF

V: TRBV24-1
D: TRBD1
size: -
J: TRBJ1-1
DNA: TGTGCCACCAGTGGAGGACAGGTATACACTGAAGCTTTCTTT
CDR3: CATSGGQVYTEAFF

V: TRBV19
D: TRBD1
size: -
J: TRBJ1-3
DNA: TGTGCCAGTATTAAAGGGGGCTTATCTGGAAACACCATATATTTT
CDR3: CASIKGGLSGNTIYF

V: TRBV7-4
D: TRBD1
size: -
J: TRBJ1-5
DNA: TGTGCCAGCAGCCAGATCCGGGACAGGGGGCGTCGGCAGCCCCAGCATTTT
CDR3: CASSQIRDRGRRQPQHF

V: TRBV5-8
D: -
size: -
J: TRBJ2-2
DNA: TGTGCCAGCAGATACTGGCAGGCAGGGAGGAACACCGGGGAGCTGTTTTTT
CDR3: CASRYWQAGRNTGELFF

V: TRBV5-6
D: -
size: once
J: TRBJ2-3
DNA: TGTGCCAGCAGCTTGAGTCAAGATACGCAGTATTTT
CDR3: CASSLSQDTQYF

V: TRBV5-5
D: -
size: -
J: TRBJ2-2
DNA: TGTGCCAGCAGCTTGGCGAGTAGGACGAACACCGGGGAGCTGTTTTTT
CDR3: CASSLASRTNTGELFF

V: TRBV19
D: -
size: -
J: TRBJ1-1
DNA: TGTGCCACAAGTGGGGGGCGGTGGACTGAAGCTTTCTTT
CDR3: CATSGGRWTEAFF

V: TRBV28
D: TRBD1
size: -
J: TRBJ1-4
DNA: TGTGCCAGCAAGAAAGGACAGGGGAATGAAAAACTGTTTTTT
CDR3: CASKKGQGNEKLFF

V: TRBV2
D: TRBD1
size: -
J: TRBJ2-3
DNA: TGTGCCAGCAGTGGACAGGGGGCAGATACGCAGTATTTT
CDR3: CASSGQGADTQYF

V: TRBV9
D: -
size: -
J: TRBJ2-1
DNA: TGTGCCAGCCGACTTAATCAGGGGGGAGGTGAGCAGTTCTTC
CDR3: CASRLNQGGGEQFF

V: TRBV12-3/TRBV12-4
D: -
size: -
J: TRBJ1-1
DNA: TGTGCCGGGGCCAAATACAGGGACACTGAAGCTTTCTTT
CDR3: CAGAKYRDTEAFF

V: TRBV24-1
D: TRBD2
size: once
J: TRBJ2-3
DNA: TGTGCCACCAGTGATACGGGGGGGGCTAGCACAGATACGCAGTATTTT
CDR3: CATSDTGGASTDTQYF

V: TRBV6-5
D: TRBD1
size: -
J: TRBJ1-2
DNA: TGTGCCAGCAGTTACTCTACAGGGGGTGGCTACACCTTC
CDR3: CASSYSTGGGYTF